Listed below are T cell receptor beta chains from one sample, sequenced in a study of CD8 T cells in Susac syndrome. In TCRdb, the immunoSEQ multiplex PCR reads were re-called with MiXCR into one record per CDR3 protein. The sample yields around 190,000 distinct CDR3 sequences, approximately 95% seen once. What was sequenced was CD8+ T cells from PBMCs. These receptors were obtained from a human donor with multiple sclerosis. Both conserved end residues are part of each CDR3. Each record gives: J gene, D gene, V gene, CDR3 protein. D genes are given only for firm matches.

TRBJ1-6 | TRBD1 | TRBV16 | CASSLRDSYNSPLHF
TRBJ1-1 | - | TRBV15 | CATSWDGNTEAFF
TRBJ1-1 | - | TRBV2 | CARTDNTEAFF
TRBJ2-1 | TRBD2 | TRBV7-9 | CASSSPGTSLEQFF
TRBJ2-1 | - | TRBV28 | CASSVGLNNNEQFF
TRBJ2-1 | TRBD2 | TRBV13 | CASSQTSGDSNEQFF
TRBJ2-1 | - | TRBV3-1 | CASSQGIVGVYNEQFF
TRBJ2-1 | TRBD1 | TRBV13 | CASSSLTGLIYNEQFF
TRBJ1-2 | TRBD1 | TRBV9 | CASSGGTGHFRYTF
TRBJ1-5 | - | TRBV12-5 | CASAGRNQPQHF
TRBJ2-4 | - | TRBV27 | CASSQPTKAKNIQYF
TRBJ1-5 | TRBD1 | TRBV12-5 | CASGLVGQGGQPQHF
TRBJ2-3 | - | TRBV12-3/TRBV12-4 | CASSFGGREDTQYF
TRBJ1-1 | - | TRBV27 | CASSFAQGTEAFF
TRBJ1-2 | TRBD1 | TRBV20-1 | CSARDIQGSYGYTF
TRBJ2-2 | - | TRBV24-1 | CATSGAGNTGELFF
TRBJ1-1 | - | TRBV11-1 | CASSSYGTEAFF
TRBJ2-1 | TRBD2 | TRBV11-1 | CASSHPSGRDNEQFF
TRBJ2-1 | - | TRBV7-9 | CASSSAGASAYNEQFF
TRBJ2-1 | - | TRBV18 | CASSPGGRQDEQFF
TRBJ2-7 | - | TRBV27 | CASSQASSYEQYF
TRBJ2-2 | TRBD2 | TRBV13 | CASSLESSGDTGELFF
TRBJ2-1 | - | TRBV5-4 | CASRAVGGARYNEQFF
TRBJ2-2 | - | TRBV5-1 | CASSFSGGELFF
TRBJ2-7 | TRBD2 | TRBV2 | CASSTSGAYEQYF
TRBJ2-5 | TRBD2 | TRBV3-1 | CASSHPEGLAGGLETQYF
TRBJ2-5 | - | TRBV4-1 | CASSQDGRSQETQYF
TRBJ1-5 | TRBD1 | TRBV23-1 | CASSQGQVGDNQPQHF
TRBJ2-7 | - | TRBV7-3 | CASSRGILYEQYF
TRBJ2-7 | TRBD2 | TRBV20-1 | CSARETRTSGFYEQYF
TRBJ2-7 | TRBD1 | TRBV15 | CATSRTWTGSSYEQYF
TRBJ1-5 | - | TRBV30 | CAWTSHTNQPQHF
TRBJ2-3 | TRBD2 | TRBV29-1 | CSVDPERWREREADTQYF
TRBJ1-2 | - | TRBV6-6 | CASSLWAGYTF
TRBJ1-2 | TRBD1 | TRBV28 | CASSFQGAVDYGYTF
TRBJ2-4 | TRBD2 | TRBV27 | CASSLGTSGVHIQYF
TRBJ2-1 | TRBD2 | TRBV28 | CASSHLRLAGDYNEQFF
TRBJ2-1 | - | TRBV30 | CASQADEQFF
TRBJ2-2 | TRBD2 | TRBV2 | CASSESGGRTGELFF
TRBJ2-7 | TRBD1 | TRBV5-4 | CASSSRDRDYEQYF
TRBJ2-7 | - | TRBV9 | CASSVASTGEQYF
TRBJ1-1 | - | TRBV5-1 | CASSLAALGAEAFF
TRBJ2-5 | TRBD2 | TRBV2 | CASTPGTSGTETQYF
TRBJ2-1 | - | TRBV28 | CASSSDHYNEQFF
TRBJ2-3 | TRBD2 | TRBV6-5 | CASKLAGGSDTQYF
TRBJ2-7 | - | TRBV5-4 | CASSLDHEQYF
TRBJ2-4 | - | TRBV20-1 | CSVLPLGKNIQYF
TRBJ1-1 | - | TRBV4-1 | CASSQVSGRLNTEAFF
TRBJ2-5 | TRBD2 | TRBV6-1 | CASSPIAGGPEETQYF
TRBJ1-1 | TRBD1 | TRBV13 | CASSLEGTEDEAFF
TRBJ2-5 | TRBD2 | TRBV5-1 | CASSLAEMYQETQYF
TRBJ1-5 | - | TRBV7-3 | CASSQGGPGQPQHF
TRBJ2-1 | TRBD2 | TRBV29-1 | CSVLGLAGGAYNEQFF
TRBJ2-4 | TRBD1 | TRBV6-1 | CASSEAGTGGSIQYF
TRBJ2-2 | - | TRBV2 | CASSDPRGNTGELFF
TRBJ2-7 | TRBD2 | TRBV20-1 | CSPQGTSDEWGSYEQYF
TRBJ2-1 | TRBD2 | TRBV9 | CASSDDPGLPTF
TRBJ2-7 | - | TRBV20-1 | CSARDPISYEQYF